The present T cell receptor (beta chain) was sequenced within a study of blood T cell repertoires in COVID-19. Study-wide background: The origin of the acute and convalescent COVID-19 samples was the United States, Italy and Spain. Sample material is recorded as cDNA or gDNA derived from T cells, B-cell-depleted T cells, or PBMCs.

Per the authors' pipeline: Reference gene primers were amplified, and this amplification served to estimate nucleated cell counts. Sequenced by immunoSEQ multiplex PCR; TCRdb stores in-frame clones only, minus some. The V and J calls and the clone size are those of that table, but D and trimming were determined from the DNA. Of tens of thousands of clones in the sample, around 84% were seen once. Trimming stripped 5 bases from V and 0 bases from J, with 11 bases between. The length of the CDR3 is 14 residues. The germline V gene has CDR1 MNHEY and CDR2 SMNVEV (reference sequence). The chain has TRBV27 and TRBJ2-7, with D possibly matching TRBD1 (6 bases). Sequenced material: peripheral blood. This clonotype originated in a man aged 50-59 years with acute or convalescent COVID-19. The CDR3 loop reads CASSPGQYSYEQYF. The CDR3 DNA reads TGTGCCAGCAGTCCAGGACAGTACTCCTACGAGCAGTACTTC.